The 3 T cell receptor beta chains reported below all come from one sample, sequenced in a study of shared clonotypes between healthy human individuals. The method was immunoSEQ multiplex PCR; TCRdb's version includes in-frame clones alone and lacks a portion of them. The sample has millions of clones, about 95% seen once. Sequencing was performed on naive CD4+ T cells sorted from blood. Specified subset: CD45RA+ positively selected. The origin of the receptors is a man aged 18 to 29 in good health.

This clone was detected only once. The V gene is TRBV30, the J gene TRBJ1-4; maybe TRBD1 (5 bases). Trimming took off 2 bases at V and 10 bases at J, with 23 bases between the two ends. Germline loops: CDR1 GTSNPN, CDR2 SVGIG (reference sequence). This CDR3 is built from 16 residues. CDR3 in DNA: TGTGCCTGGAGTCGGGGCGTTGTGACAGTCGAGGGAAAACTGTTTTTT. Encoded protein: CAWSRGVVTVEGKLFF.

The chain links TRBV11-2 to TRBJ2-1, with 13 bases identical to TRBD2. The V gene's germline CDR1 is SGHAT and CDR2 FQNNGV. Germline trimming cut 5 bases from V and 0 bases from J; bases unmatched to any gene: 7. CDR3 length: 18 residues. This CDR3 is CASSRGLAGLSSYNEQFF. The CDR3 DNA reads TGTGCCAGCAGCCGGGGACTAGCGGGACTAAGCTCCTACAATGAGCAGTTCTTC. The whole variable domain, remainder taken from reference TRBV11-2 and TRBJ2-1, is EAGVAQSPRYKIIEKRQSVAFWCNPISGHATLYWYQQILGQGPKLLIQFQNNGVVDDSQLPKDRFSAERLKGVDSTLKIQPAKLEDSAVYLCASSRGLAGLSSYNEQFFGPGTRLTVL.

The J gene is TRBJ2-1, the V gene TRBV6-5; D possibly corresponds to TRBD1 (6 bases). CDR3 length: 14 residues. The germline V gene has CDR1 MNHEY and CDR2 SVGAGI. Trimming cost V 0 bases and J 10 bases, with 13 bases left between them. CDR3 in DNA: TGTGCCAGCAGTTACTCGGGCTTTCAGGGGGAGCAGTTCTTC. It is translated as CASSYSGFQGEQFF.